The present T cell receptor beta chain was sequenced within a study of T cells after yellow fever vaccination. This clonotype has more than one count but fewer than ten. Its target is not known. UMIs and a universal primer site were added when TCR cDNA was made by 5'RACE template switching. Using its own MiXCR run on the 5' RACE reads, TCRdb lists one record per CDR3 protein. Of around 250,000 distinct CDR3 sequences in the sample, around 7% were seen once. Study-level results: Sorted repertoires could include abundant contaminating clonotypes from bulk cells. On re-exposure, the response was weaker but peaked faster, at day 5 versus 15.

This CDR3 contains 13 residues. Trimming pared 3 bases from V and 2 bases from J, leaving 7 bases between. Germline V gene sequence: CDR1 LNHDA, CDR2 SQIVND (reference sequence). The chain is built from TRBV19 and TRBJ2-5; no firm D call. Sequenced material: CD4+ T cells sorted from PBMCs, taken 15 days after the yellow fever booster vaccination. This TCR derives from a man between 25 and 39 years old who received the YFV17D yellow fever vaccine. CDR3 bases: TGTGCCAGTAGTATGGGGTTACAAGAGACCCAGTACTTC. Its protein product is CASSMGLQETQYF.